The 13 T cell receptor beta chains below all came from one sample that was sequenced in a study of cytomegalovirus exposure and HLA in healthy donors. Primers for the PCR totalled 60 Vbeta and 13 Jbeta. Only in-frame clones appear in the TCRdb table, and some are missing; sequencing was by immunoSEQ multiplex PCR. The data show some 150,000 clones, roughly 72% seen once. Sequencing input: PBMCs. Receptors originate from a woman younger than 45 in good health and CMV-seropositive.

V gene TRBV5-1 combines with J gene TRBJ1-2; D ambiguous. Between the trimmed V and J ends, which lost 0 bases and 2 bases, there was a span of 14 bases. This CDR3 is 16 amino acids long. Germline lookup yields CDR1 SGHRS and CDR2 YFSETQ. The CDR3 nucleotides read TGCGCCAGCAGCTTGGCCGTCGCAGGATCCAACTATGGCTACACCTTC. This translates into CASSLAVAGSNYGYTF.

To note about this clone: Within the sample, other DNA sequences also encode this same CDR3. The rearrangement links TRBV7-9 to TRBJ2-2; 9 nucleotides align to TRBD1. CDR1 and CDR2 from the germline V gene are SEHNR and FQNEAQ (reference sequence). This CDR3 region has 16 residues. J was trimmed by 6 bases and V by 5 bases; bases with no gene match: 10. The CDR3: CASSKTGTGRAGELFF. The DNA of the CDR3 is TGTGCCAGCAGCAAAACCGGGACAGGGAGAGCCGGGGAGCTGTTTTTT.

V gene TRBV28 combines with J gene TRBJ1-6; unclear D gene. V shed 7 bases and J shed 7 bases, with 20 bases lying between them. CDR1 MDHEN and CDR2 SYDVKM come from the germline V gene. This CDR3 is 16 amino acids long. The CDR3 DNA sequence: TGTGCCAGCATCATGGGTGGTTCGGGTTGGAATTCACCCCTCCACTTT. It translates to CASIMGGSGWNSPLHF.

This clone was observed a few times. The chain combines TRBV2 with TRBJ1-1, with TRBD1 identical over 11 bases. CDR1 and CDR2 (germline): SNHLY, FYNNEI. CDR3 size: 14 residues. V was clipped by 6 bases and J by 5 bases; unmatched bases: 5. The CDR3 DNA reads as TGTGCCAGCAGGAGGGACAGGGGGGTGACTGAAGCTTTCTTT. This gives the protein CASRRDRGVTEAFF.

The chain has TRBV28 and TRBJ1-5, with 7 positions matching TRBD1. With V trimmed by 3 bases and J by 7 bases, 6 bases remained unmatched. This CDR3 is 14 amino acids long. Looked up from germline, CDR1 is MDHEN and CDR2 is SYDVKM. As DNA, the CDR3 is TGTGCCAGCAGTTTGGGCAGGGGGTACCAGCCCCAGCATTTT. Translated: CASSLGRGYQPQHF.

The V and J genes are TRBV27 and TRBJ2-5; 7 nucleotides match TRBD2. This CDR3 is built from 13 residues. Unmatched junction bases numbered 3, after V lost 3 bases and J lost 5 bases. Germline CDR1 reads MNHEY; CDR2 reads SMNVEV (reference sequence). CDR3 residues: CASSFREGETQYF. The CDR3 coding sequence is TGTGCCAGCAGTTTTAGGGAGGGTGAGACCCAGTACTTC.

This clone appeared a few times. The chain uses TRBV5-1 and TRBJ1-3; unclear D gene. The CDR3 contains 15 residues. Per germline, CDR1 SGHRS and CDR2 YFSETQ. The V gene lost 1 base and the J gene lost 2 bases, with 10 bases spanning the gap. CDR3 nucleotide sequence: TGCGCCAGCAGCTTGTCAGATCCACCTGGAAACACCATATATTTT. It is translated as CASSLSDPPGNTIYF.

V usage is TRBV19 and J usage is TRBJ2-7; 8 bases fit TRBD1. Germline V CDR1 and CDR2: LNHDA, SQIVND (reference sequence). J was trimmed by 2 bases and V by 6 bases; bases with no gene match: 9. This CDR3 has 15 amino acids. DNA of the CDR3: TGTGCCAGTAGGCCGTCCGGGACAGGCGCCTACGAGCAGTACTTC. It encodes CASRPSGTGAYEQYF.

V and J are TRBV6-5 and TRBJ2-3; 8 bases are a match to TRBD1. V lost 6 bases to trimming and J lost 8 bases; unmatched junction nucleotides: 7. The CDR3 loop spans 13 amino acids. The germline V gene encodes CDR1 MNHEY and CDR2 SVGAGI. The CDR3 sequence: CASSPDRVGTQYF. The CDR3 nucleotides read TGTGCCAGCAGCCCGGACAGGGTGGGTACGCAGTATTTT.

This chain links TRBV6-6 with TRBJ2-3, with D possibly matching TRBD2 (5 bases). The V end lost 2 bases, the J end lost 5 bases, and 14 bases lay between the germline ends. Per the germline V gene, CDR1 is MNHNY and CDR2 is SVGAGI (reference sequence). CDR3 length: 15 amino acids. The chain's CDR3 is CASSYPGPSGDTQYF. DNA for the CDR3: TGTGCCAGCAGTTACCCTGGACCGAGCGGAGATACGCAGTATTTT.

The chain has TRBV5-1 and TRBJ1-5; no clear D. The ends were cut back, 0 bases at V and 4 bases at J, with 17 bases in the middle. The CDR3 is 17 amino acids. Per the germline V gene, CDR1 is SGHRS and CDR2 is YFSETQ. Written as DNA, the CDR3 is TGCGCCAGCAGCTTGGCAACCACTCGCCCGAAAAATCAGCCCCAGCATTTT. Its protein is CASSLATTRPKNQPQHF. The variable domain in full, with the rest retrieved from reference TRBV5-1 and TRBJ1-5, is KAGVTQTPRYLIKTRGQQVTLSCSPISGHRSVSWYQQTPGQGLQFLFEYFSETQRNKGNFPGRFSGRQFSNSRSEMNVSTLELGDSALYLCASSLATTRPKNQPQHFGDGTRLSIL.

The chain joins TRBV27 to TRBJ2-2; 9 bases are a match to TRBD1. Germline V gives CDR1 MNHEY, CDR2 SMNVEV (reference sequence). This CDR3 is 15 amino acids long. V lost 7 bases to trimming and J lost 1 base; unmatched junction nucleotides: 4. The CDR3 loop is CASIGQGMNTGELFF. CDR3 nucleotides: TGTGCCAGCATCGGACAGGGGATGAACACCGGGGAGCTGTTTTTT.

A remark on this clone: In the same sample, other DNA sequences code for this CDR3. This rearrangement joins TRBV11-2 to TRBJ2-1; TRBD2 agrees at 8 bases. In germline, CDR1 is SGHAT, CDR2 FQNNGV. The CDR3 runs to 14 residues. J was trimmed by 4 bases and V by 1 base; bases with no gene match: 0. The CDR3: CASSLAGGYNEQFF. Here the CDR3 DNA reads TGTGCCAGCAGCTTAGCGGGGGGGTACAATGAGCAGTTCTTC.